The 10 T cell receptor beta chains in this list originate from one sample, sequenced in a study of blood T cells in healthy people across ages. Using a J-beta primer mix together with a sample-barcoded 5' primer, a second PCR was run for about 6 to 11 cycles. Using its own MiXCR run on the 5' RACE reads, TCRdb lists one record per CDR3 protein. The sample holds about 1.8 million distinct CDR3 sequences, 49% seen once. The sample comprised blood. The receptors here all came from a woman in her thirties or forties in good health.

This chain links TRBV20-1 with TRBJ1-1; perhaps TRBD1 as D (6 bases). The CDR3 length is 11 residues. V lost 7 bases to trimming and J lost 5 bases, with 11 bases between them. Germline CDR1 and CDR2: DFQATT and SNEGSKA (reference sequence). CDR3 coding DNA: TGCAGTGTCCAGGGGATAACTGAAGCTTTCTTT. It translates to CSVQGITEAFF.

V gene TRBV7-2 combines with J gene TRBJ2-1; 10 nucleotides line up with TRBD2. The CDR3 has 18 residues. The germline gives CDR1 SGHTA, CDR2 FQGNSA. Trimming removed 3 bases from V and 7 bases from J; junction bases left unmatched: 15. CDR3: CASSFPRVAGGGWNEQFF. DNA of the CDR3: TGTGCCAGCAGCTTCCCCCGGGTAGCGGGGGGAGGGTGGAATGAGCAGTTCTTC.

The chain uses TRBV12-3 or TRBV12-4 and TRBJ2-5; 7 positions match TRBD1. The end of the DNA fits TRBJ2-7 better, so the J call may be wrong. The CDR3 is made up of 11 amino acids. CDR3 loop: CAVSGGYEQYF. The CDR3 DNA reads as TGTGCCGTCTCAGGGGGATACGAGCAGTACTTC.

The gene calls are TRBV29-1 and TRBJ1-2; no firm D call. The CDR3 spans 14 residues. V lost 4 bases and J 5 bases, leaving 17 bases between the germline ends. Germline loops: CDR1 SQVTM, CDR2 ANQGSEA. The CDR3 loop reads CSVVLGTVIYGYTF. The CDR3 DNA reads TGCAGCGTTGTCCTAGGCACAGTCATTTATGGCTACACCTTC.

This clonotype has a handful of counts. This sequence joins TRBV6-2 or TRBV6-3 and TRBJ2-5; D is undetermined. Trimming pared 0 bases from V and 5 bases from J, leaving 10 bases between. CDR1 is MNHEY, CDR2 SVGEGT, per germline. CDR3 length: 14 residues. CDR3 in DNA: TGTGCCAGCAGTTACTCGAGTAGGTTGGAGACCCAGTACTTC. Its translation is CASSYSSRLETQYF.

This clonotype was seen only a few times. The V gene is TRBV7-9, the J gene TRBJ2-5; 13 bases agree with TRBD2. The CDR3 covers 18 residues. With V trimmed by 2 bases and J by 5 bases, 11 bases remained unmatched. The germline gives CDR1 SEHNR, CDR2 FQNEAQ (reference sequence). The CDR3 sequence is CASSLFRTSGGPQETQYF. For the CDR3, the DNA is TGTGCCAGCAGCTTATTCCGGACTAGCGGGGGCCCCCAGGAGACCCAGTACTTC.

This clonotype appeared a few times. The rearrangement links TRBV2 to TRBJ2-7, with unresolved D. The ends were cut back, 6 bases at V and 6 bases at J, with 12 bases in the middle. This CDR3 region has 12 residues. The germline gives CDR1 SNHLY, CDR2 FYNNEI. CDR3 region: CASSPVIAEQYF. Here the CDR3 DNA reads TGTGCCAGCAGCCCTGTCATTGCCGAGCAGTACTTC.

This clonotype was recorded a few times. J is TRBJ2-1 and V is TRBV6-2 or TRBV6-3; TRBD2 matches at 13 bases. The CDR3 loop spans 18 amino acids. Germline CDR1 reads MNHEY; CDR2 reads SVGEGT. Losses at the gene ends were 6 bases for V and 6 bases for J; bases not matched to a gene: 14. The CDR3 protein is CASSSYRAGTSGTNEQFF. The CDR3, as DNA: TGTGCCAGCAGCAGTTACCGAGCGGGGACTAGCGGGACCAATGAGCAGTTCTTC.

J is TRBJ2-3 and V is TRBV9; the match to TRBD2 covers 8 bases. V was pared by 3 bases and J by 0 bases, with 3 bases of the junction left unmatched. Per germline, CDR1 SGDLS and CDR2 YYNGEE. The CDR3 contains 15 residues. The CDR3 spells CASSGTSPSTDTQYF. The CDR3 coding sequence is TGTGCCAGCAGCGGGACTAGCCCTAGCACAGATACGCAGTATTTT. The whole variable domain, remainder taken from reference TRBV9 and TRBJ2-3, is DSGVTQTPKHLITATGQRVTLRCSPRSGDLSVYWYQQSLDQGLQFLIQYYNGEERAKGNILERFSAQQFPDLHSELNLSSLELGDSALYFCASSGTSPSTDTQYFGPGTRLTVL.

The chain joins TRBV3-1 to TRBJ1-2, with D possibly TRBD1 on 6 matching bases. The germline V and J ends were trimmed by 1 base and 2 bases, with 17 bases remaining between them. Germline CDR1 is LGHDT and CDR2 is YNNKEL (reference sequence). There are 17 residues in the CDR3. The CDR3 DNA reads as TGTGCCAGCAGCCAAGTTGAAAATTTGGGGGCGAACTATGGCTACACCTTC. This encodes CASSQVENLGANYGYTF.